The entry below gives a single T cell receptor (beta chain) sequence along with its context. This specimen comes from a study of blood T cell repertoires in COVID-19. Whole-study context: Acute and convalescent COVID-19 specimens originated in the United States, Italy and Spain. In each case, the material was cDNA or gDNA derived from T cells, B-cell-depleted T cells, or PBMCs.

The CDR3 extends over 17 amino acids. V lost 1 base to trimming and J lost 0 bases, with 10 bases between them. Germline lookup yields CDR1 MNHEY and CDR2 SMNVEV (reference sequence). In the authors' workflow: Estimated nucleated cell counts came from reference gene primer amplification. The table came from immunoSEQ multiplex PCR; TCRdb's copy has only in-frame clones and leaves some out. V and J calls and clone size follow that table, whereas D and trimming were derived from the DNA. The sample consists of about 26,000 clones, 85% to 90% of them appearing once. This receptor was identified in a man in his 70s with active COVID-19. Sequences were obtained from peripheral blood. V and J are TRBV27 and TRBJ1-6; D is unresolved. CDR3 bases: TGTGCCAGCAGTTTATTCTTTCCCGGCTCCTATAATTCACCCCTCCACTTT. Encoded protein: CASSLFFPGSYNSPLHF.